The sequence of this TCR beta chain was determined in a study of blood T cell repertoires in COVID-19. About the research overall: Samples taken during acute and convalescent COVID-19 were collected in the United States, Italy and Spain. PBMCs, B-cell-depleted T cells, or T cells provided the cDNA or gDNA that made up the material.

Assay: immunoSEQ multiplex PCR; the TCRdb copy retains only in-frame clones and omits some. The sample shows approximately 260,000 clones, about 87% of them seen only once. The CDR3 has 12 residues. Trimming cost V 6 bases and J 10 bases, with 15 bases left between them. The germline CDR1 and CDR2 sequences are MDHEN and SYDVKM. Material for sequencing was peripheral blood. The chain is built from TRBV28 and TRBJ2-5; TRBD2 might be the D (5 bases). This TCR came from a woman in her 40s with acute or convalescent COVID-19. The CDR3 DNA sequence: TGTGCCAGCAGCGCATCAACTAGTGTCCAGTACTTC. Its protein product is CASSASTSVQYF.